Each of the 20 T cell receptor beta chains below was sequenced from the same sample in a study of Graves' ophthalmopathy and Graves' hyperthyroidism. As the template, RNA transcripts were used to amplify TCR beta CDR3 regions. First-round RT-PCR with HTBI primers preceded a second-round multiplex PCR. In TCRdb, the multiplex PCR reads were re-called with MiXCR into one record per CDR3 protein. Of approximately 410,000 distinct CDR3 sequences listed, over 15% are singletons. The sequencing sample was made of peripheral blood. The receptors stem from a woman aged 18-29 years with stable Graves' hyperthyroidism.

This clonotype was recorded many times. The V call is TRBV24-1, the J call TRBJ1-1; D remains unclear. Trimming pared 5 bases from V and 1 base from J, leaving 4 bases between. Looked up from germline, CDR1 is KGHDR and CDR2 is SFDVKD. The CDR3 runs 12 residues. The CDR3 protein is CATSGTNTEAFF. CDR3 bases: TGTGCCACCAGTGGGACGAACACTGAAGCTTTCTTT.

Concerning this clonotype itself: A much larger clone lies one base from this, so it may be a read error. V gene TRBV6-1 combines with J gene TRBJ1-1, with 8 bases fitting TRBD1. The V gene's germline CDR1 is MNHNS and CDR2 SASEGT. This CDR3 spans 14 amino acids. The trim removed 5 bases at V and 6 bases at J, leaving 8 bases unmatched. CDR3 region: CASSRTGFVSEAFF. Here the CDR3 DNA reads TGTGCCAGCAGTAGGACAGGGTTTGTCTCTGAAGCTTTCTTT.

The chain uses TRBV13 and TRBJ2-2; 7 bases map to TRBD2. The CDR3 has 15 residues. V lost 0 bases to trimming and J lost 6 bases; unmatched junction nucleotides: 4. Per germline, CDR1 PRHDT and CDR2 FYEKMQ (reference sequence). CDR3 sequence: CASSLGSRGAGELFF. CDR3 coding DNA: TGTGCCAGCAGCTTAGGCTCCCGGGGGGCCGGGGAGCTGTTTTTT. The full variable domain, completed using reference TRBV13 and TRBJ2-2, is AAGVIQSPRHLIKEKRETATLKCYPIPRHDTVYWYQQGPGQDPQFLISFYEKMQSDKGSIPDRFSAQQFSDYHSELNMSSLELGDSALYFCASSLGSRGAGELFFGEGSRLTVL.

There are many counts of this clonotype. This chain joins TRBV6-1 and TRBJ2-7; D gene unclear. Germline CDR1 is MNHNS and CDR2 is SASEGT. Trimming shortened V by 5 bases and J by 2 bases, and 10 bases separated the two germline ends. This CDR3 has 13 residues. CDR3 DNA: TGTGCCAGCAGTCAACCCCCCGCCTACGAGCAGTACTTC. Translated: CASSQPPAYEQYF.

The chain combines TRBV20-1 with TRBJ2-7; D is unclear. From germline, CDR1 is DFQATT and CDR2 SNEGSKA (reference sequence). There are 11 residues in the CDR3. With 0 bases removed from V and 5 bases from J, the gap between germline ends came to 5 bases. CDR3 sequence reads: CSARDTHEQYF. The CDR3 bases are TGCAGTGCTAGAGACACCCACGAGCAGTACTTC.

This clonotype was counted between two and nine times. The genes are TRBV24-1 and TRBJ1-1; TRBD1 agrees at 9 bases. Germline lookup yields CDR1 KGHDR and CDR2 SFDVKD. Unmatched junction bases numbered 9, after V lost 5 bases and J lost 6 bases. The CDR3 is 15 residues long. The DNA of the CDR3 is TGTGCCACCAGTGTGTCCCGGACAGGGGTGGCTGAAGCTTTCTTT. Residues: CATSVSRTGVAEAFF.

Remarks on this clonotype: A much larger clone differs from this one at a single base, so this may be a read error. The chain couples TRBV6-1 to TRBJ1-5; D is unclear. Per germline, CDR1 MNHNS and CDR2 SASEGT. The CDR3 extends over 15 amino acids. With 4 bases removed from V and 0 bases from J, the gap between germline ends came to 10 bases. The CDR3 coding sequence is TGTGCCAGCAGTGGTCGGTGGAATAGCAATCAGCCCCAGCATTTT. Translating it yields CASSGRWNSNQPQHF.

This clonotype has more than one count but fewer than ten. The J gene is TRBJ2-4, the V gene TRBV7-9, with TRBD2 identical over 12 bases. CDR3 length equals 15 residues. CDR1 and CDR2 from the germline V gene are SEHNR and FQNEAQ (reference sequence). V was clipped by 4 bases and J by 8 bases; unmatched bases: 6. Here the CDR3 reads CASSSRLAGGDIQYF. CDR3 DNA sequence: TGTGCCAGCAGCTCCCGCCTAGCGGGGGGGGACATTCAGTACTTC.

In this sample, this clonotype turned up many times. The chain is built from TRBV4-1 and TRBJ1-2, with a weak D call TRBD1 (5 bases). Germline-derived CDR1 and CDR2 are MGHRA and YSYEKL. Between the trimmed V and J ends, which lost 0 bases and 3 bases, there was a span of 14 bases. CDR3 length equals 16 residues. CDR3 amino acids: CASSQDVLGVDYGYTF. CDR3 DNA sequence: TGCGCCAGCAGCCAAGATGTCCTGGGGGTGGACTATGGCTACACCTTC.

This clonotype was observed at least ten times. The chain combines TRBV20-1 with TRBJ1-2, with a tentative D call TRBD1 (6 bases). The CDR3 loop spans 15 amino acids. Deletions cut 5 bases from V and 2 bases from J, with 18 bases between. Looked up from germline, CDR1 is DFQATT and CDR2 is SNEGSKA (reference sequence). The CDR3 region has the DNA TGCAGTGCTGGAAAACAGGGATCGGTCAACTATGGCTACACCTTC. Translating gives CSAGKQGSVNYGYTF.

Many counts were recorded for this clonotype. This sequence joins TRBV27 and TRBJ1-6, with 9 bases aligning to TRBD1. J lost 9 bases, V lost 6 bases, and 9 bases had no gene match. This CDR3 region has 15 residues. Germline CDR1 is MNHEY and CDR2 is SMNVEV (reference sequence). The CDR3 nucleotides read TGTGCCAGCAGGCTGGGACAGGGAGGGGGTTCACCCCTCCACTTT. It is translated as CASRLGQGGGSPLHF.

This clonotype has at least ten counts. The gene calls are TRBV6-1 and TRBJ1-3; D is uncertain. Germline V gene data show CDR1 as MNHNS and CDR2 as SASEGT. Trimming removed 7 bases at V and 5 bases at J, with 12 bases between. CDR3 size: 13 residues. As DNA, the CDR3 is TGTGCCAGCAAGGGCCTCTCGAGAAACACCATATATTTT. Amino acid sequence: CASKGLSRNTIYF.

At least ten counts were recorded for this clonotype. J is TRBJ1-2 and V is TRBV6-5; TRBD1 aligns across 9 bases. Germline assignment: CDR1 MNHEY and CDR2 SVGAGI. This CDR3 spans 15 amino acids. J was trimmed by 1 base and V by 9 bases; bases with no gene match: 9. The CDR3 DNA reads TGTGCCAGTTGGACAGGGGACTCACTTAACTATGGCTACACCTTC. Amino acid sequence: CASWTGDSLNYGYTF.

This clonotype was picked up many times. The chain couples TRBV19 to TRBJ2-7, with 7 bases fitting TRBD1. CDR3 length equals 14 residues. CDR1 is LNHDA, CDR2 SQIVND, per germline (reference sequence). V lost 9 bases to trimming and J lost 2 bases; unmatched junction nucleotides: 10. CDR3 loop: CASHRTGAPYEQYF. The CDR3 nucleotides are TGTGCCAGCCACCGGACAGGTGCACCCTACGAGCAGTACTTC.

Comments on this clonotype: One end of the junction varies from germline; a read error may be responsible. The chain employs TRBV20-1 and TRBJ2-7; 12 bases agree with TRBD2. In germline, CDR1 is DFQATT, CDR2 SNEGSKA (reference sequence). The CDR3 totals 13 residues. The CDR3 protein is CSLRTSGAYEQCF. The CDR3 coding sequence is TGCAGCCTCCGGACTAGCGGGGCCTACGAGCAGTGCTTC.

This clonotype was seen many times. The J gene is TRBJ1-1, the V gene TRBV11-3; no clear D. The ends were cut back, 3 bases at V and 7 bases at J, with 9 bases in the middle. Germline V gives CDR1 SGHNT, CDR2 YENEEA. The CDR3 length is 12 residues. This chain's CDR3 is CASSFGGFEAFF. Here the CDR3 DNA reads TGTGCCAGCAGCTTCGGAGGCTTTGAAGCTTTCTTT.

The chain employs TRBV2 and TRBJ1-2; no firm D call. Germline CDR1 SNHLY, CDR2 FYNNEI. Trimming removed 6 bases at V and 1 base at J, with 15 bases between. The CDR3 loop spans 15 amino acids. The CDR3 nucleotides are TGTGCCAGCAGGGGGAGGACGGAATATAACTATGGCTACACCTTC. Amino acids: CASRGRTEYNYGYTF. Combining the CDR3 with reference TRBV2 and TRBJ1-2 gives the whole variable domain EPEVTQTPSHQVTQMGQEVILRCVPISNHLYFYWYRQILGQKVEFLVSFYNNEISEKSEIFDDQFSVERPDGSNFTLKIRSTKLEDSAMYFCASRGRTEYNYGYTFGSGTRLTVV.

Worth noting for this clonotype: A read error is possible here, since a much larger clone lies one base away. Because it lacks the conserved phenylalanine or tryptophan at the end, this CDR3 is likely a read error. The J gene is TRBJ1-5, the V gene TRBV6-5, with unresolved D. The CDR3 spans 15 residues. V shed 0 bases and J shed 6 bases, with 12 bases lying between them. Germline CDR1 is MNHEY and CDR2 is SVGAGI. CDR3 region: CASSYSGREGQPQHL. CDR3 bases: TGTGCCAGCAGTTACTCGGGTAGGGAAGGTCAGCCCCAGCATCTT.

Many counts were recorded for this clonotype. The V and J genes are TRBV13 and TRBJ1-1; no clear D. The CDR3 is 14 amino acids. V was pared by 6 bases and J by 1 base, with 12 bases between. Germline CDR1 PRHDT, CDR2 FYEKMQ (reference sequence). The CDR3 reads CASSPPNRNTEAFF. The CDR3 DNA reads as TGTGCCAGCAGTCCACCGAACAGGAACACTGAAGCTTTCTTT.

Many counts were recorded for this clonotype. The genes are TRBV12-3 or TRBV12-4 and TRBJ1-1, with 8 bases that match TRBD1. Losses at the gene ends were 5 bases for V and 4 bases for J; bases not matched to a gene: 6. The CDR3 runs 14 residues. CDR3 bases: TGTGCCAGCAGTGTGACAGGGGCGGTCACTGAAGCTTTCTTT. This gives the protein CASSVTGAVTEAFF.